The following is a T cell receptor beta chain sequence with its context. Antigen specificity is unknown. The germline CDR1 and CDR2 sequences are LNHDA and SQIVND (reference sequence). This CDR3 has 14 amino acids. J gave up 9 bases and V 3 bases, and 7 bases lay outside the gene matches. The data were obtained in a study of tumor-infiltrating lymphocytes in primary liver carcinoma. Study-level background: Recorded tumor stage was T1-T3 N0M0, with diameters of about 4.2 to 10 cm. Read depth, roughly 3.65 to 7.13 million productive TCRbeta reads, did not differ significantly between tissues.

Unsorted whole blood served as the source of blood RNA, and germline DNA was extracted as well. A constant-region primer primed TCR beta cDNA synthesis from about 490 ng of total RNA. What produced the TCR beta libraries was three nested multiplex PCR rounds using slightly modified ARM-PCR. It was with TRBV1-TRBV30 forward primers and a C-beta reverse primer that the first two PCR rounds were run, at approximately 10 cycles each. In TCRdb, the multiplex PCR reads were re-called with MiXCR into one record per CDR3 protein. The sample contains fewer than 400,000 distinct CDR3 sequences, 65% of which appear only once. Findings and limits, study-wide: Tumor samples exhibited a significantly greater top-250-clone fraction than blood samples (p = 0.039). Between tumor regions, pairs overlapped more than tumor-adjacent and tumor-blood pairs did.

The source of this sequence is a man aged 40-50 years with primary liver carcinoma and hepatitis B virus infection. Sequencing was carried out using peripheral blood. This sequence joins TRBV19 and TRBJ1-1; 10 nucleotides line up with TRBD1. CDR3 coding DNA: TGTGCCAGTAGTATGGTCGACAGGGGGCCGCAAGCTTTCTTT. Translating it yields CASSMVDRGPQAFF.